This T cell receptor beta chain was sequenced during a study of identifying expanded T cells in peripheral blood. Collection occurred without any documented infections or immune events in donors. The repertoire was sequenced with immunoSEQ multiplex PCR; TCRdb's copy has only in-frame clones and lacks some. The data contain tens of thousands of clones, roughly 86% of them singletons. A word on this clone: What it recognizes is unknown.

Study observations and caveats: About 1.3 clones differed between technical replicates, versus about 16 and 19 over time. Clone count variance between roughly 2-week samples rose with total template count.

This sequence originates from a person aged 18 to 75 in good health. Sequencing used blood.

CDR3 DNA: TGTGCCAGTAGTAGGCGGACAGGGTCCTACGAGCAGTACTTC. It is translated as CASSRRTGSYEQYF. The chain links TRBV19 to TRBJ2-7; 8 bases align to TRBD1. V gave up 4 bases and J gave up 1 base; unmatched junction bases: 3. The CDR3 runs to 14 residues. Germline CDR1 is LNHDA and CDR2 is SQIVND (reference sequence). Using reference TRBV19 and TRBJ2-7 for the parts outside the CDR3, the full variable domain is DGGITQSPKYLFRKEGQNVTLSCEQNLNHDAMYWYRQDPGQGLRLIYYSQIVNDFQKGDIAEGYSVSREKKESFPLTVTSAQKNPTAFYLCASSRRTGSYEQYFGPGTRLTVT.